The 22 T cell receptor beta chains reported below all come from one sample, sequenced in a study of T cell responses to AZD1222 COVID-19 vaccine. Assay: immunoSEQ multiplex PCR; the TCRdb copy retains only in-frame clones and omits some. This sample has 140,000 to 150,000 clones, with more than 85% found just once. Sequencing was performed on peripheral blood, taken 28 days after the second AZD1222 dose. The receptors come from an adult who received the AZD1222 COVID-19 vaccine.

This rearrangement joins TRBV6-2 or TRBV6-3 to TRBJ2-7; D unclear. The length of the CDR3 is 15 residues. The germline gives CDR1 MNHEY, CDR2 SVGEGT. The V and J ends lost 3 bases and 3 bases respectively, with 15 bases between them. CDR3 in DNA: TGTGCCAGCAGTTATAGGCAGGACGTACTCTACGAGCAGTACTTC. The encoded protein is CASSYRQDVLYEQYF.

This rearrangement joins TRBV3-1 (or the pseudogene TRBV3-2) to TRBJ2-3; D is perhaps TRBD2 (6 bases). Trimming removed 4 bases from V and 6 bases from J, with 17 bases in between. Germline V gene lookup returns CDR1 LGHDT and CDR2 YNNKEL (reference sequence). The CDR3 has 15 residues. CDR3 residues: CASSRSGTLADTQYF. CDR3 coding DNA: TGTGCCAGCAGCCGCTCCGGGACTTTGGCCGATACGCAGTATTTT.

The V and J genes are TRBV4-2 and TRBJ2-5, with 9 bases matching TRBD2. This CDR3 comprises 18 residues. V was pared by 0 bases and J by 2 bases, with 10 bases of the junction left unmatched. Germline V gene data show CDR1 as LGHNA and CDR2 as YNFKEQ. CDR3 amino acids: CASSQESGGGAFQETQYF. The CDR3 nucleotides are TGTGCCAGCAGCCAAGAATCGGGCGGGGGGGCCTTTCAAGAGACCCAGTACTTC.

Only a few counts were recorded for this clone. V is TRBV4-1 and J is TRBJ2-7; TRBD2 matches 12 bases. The CDR3 totals 17 residues. J lost 3 bases, V lost 0 bases, and 6 bases had no gene match. Per the germline V gene, CDR1 is MGHRA and CDR2 is YSYEKL. The CDR3 nucleotides are TGCGCCAGCAGCCAAGATAGACTAGCGGGGGAATTCTACGAGCAGTACTTC. Protein: CASSQDRLAGEFYEQYF.

The J gene is TRBJ1-5, the V gene TRBV12-5, with unresolved D. The germline CDR1 and CDR2 sequences are LGHNT and FRNRAP. V lost 2 bases and J lost 4, with 9 bases in between. This CDR3 region has 14 residues. DNA of the CDR3: TGTGCTAGTGGTTTGATAGGAGGAAATCAGCCCCAGCATTTT. Amino acid sequence: CASGLIGGNQPQHF.

The V gene is TRBV19, the J gene TRBJ2-2; D may be TRBD1 (6 bases). The V gene's germline CDR1 is LNHDA and CDR2 SQIVND (reference sequence). The CDR3 loop spans 15 amino acids. V was pared by 3 bases and J by 4 bases, with 12 bases between. Here the CDR3 reads CASSIAWGLTGELFF. CDR3 bases: TGTGCCAGTAGTATTGCCTGGGGGCTCACCGGGGAGCTGTTTTTT.

In DNA, the CDR3 is TGTGCCAGCAGCGTCACAGGTTTCAATGAGCAGTTCTTC. Translating it yields CASSVTGFNEQFF. The V call is TRBV9, the J call TRBJ2-1; D is perhaps TRBD1 (5 bases). The CDR3 is 13 residues long. Trimming cost V 2 bases and J 6 bases, with 9 bases left between them. Germline V gene lookup returns CDR1 SGDLS and CDR2 YYNGEE.

This chain links TRBV7-2 with TRBJ1-2, with a possible D match to TRBD1 (6 bases). Trimming shortened V by 4 bases and J by 2 bases, and 14 bases separated the two germline ends. The CDR3 loop spans 15 amino acids. Germline V CDR1 and CDR2: SGHTA, FQGNSA. CDR3 coding DNA: TGTGCCAGCAGCTCAGGGGACAACTCAAACTATGGCTACACCTTC. This encodes CASSSGDNSNYGYTF.

The chain employs TRBV27 and TRBJ1-1; 8 nucleotides align to TRBD1. Germline-derived CDR1 and CDR2 are MNHEY and SMNVEV (reference sequence). This CDR3 is 15 amino acids long. V was clipped by 4 bases and J by 0 bases; unmatched bases: 4. The CDR3 loop reads CASSWTGQLNTEAFF. The CDR3 nucleotides read TGTGCCAGCAGTTGGACAGGGCAATTGAACACTGAAGCTTTCTTT.

The chain couples TRBV11-2 to TRBJ1-5, with D perhaps TRBD1 (5 bases). The ends were cut back, 3 bases at V and 0 bases at J, with 12 bases in the middle. Germline-derived CDR1 and CDR2 are SGHAT and FQNNGV. The CDR3 is 16 residues long. The CDR3 loop is CASSFGGGYSNQPQHF. The CDR3, as DNA: TGTGCCAGCAGCTTCGGTGGGGGGTATAGCAATCAGCCCCAGCATTTT.

This rearrangement joins TRBV4-1 to TRBJ2-3; 10 bases fit TRBD2. From germline, CDR1 is MGHRA and CDR2 YSYEKL. V trimming: 4 bases; J trimming: 4 bases; junction bases outside the gene matches: 5. The CDR3 consists of 15 residues. The CDR3 region is CASSPPLAGADTQYF. The DNA for the CDR3 is TGCGCCAGCAGCCCCCCCCTAGCGGGAGCAGATACGCAGTATTTT.

The chain couples TRBV10-3 to TRBJ1-4; TRBD1 matches 8 bases. V shed 0 bases and J 0 bases; nucleotides not matched to a gene: 3. The length of the CDR3 is 17 residues. Germline CDR1 is ENHRY and CDR2 is SYGVKD. In nucleotides, the CDR3 is TGTGCCATCAGTGAGTCCACAGGGGGTGCAACTAATGAAAAACTGTTTTTT. It yields the protein CAISESTGGATNEKLFF.

The genes are TRBV19 and TRBJ1-6; D is unclear. The CDR3 is 13 residues long. Trimming stripped 6 bases from V and 0 bases from J, with 3 bases between. Germline loops: CDR1 LNHDA, CDR2 SQIVND (reference sequence). In nucleotides, the CDR3 is TGTGCCAGTAGGAGCTCCTATAATTCACCCCTCCACTTT. It specifies CASRSSYNSPLHF. Complete variable domain (other parts from reference TRBV19 and TRBJ1-6): DGGITQSPKYLFRKEGQNVTLSCEQNLNHDAMYWYRQDPGQGLRLIYYSQIVNDFQKGDIAEGYSVSREKKESFPLTVTSAQKNPTAFYLCASRSSYNSPLHFGNGTRLTVT.

The chain couples TRBV7-8 to TRBJ1-3; 8 bases agree with TRBD1. The CDR3 sequence is 17 residues long. CDR1 SGHVS and CDR2 FQNEAQ come from the germline V gene. Losses at the gene ends were 7 bases for V and 3 bases for J; bases not matched to a gene: 14. The CDR3 DNA sequence: TGTGCCAGCATCCATAGGTCCGAACAGGGGGTTGGAAACACCATATATTTT. Its translation is CASIHRSEQGVGNTIYF.

This chain links TRBV12-3 or TRBV12-4 with TRBJ1-4; D is unclear. V was pared by 6 bases and J by 8 bases, with 13 bases between. The CDR3 has 13 residues. The CDR3 DNA is TGTGCCAGCAGGGTAGGGTGGAACGAAAAACTGTTTTTT. It is translated as CASRVGWNEKLFF.

V usage is TRBV7-6 and J usage is TRBJ2-5, with D possibly being TRBD1 or TRBD2 (5 bases each). Germline loops: CDR1 SGHVS, CDR2 FNYEAQ. The CDR3 loop spans 15 amino acids. V was clipped by 5 bases and J by 5 bases, with 18 bases between them. In DNA, the CDR3 is TGTGCCAGCAGCCTACCGCCCGGGGCGATGGAGACCCAGTACTTC. Protein sequence: CASSLPPGAMETQYF.

The chain employs TRBV19 and TRBJ2-7; D is undetermined. Germline V gene lookup returns CDR1 LNHDA and CDR2 SQIVND (reference sequence). V lost 4 bases to trimming and J lost 3 bases, with 10 bases between them. The CDR3 extends over 13 amino acids. In DNA, the CDR3 is TGTGCCAGTAGTACCCGGTCCAACTACGAGCAGTACTTC. Its protein product is CASSTRSNYEQYF.

In DNA form, the CDR3 reads TGCAGCGCGGGTAGTGGCGCAGGCAATCAGCCCCAGCATTTT. Amino acid sequence: CSAGSGAGNQPQHF. The rearrangement links TRBV29-1 to TRBJ1-5, with D uncertain. The germline V gene encodes CDR1 SQVTM and CDR2 ANQGSEA. The CDR3 is 14 amino acids. Trimming pared 7 bases from V and 2 bases from J, leaving 15 bases between.

Here the CDR3 DNA reads TGTGCCAGCAGCCACGTGGGGGTGGTGGGCACAGATACGCAGTATTTT. Translating gives CASSHVGVVGTDTQYF. The rearrangement joins TRBV28 to TRBJ2-3; the D call may be TRBD1 or TRBD2 (5 bases each). In germline, CDR1 is MDHEN, CDR2 SYDVKM. The CDR3 has 16 amino acids. V gave up 6 bases and J gave up 1 base, with 17 bases separating them.

The V call is TRBV7-2, the J call TRBJ1-5; TRBD1 aligns across 7 bases. Germline V CDR1 and CDR2: SGHTA, FQGNSA. The CDR3 totals 15 residues. Trimming removed 0 bases from V and 5 bases from J; junction bases left unmatched: 4. The CDR3 here is CASSLAQGGDQPQHF. DNA for the CDR3: TGTGCCAGCAGCTTAGCGCAGGGGGGGGATCAGCCCCAGCATTTT. Filled out from reference TRBV7-2 and TRBJ1-5, the complete variable domain reads GAGVSQSPSNKVTEKGKDVELRCDPISGHTALYWYRQSLGQGLEFLIYFQGNSAPDKSGLPSDRFSAERTGGSVSTLTIQRTQQEDSAVYLCASSLAQGGDQPQHFGDGTRLSIL.

The V gene is TRBV6-2 or TRBV6-3, the J gene TRBJ1-2; 9 positions match TRBD1. Germline V gives CDR1 MNHEY, CDR2 SVGEGT. There are 14 residues in the CDR3. V shed 6 bases and J 2 bases; nucleotides not matched to a gene: 4. For the CDR3, the DNA is TGTGCCAGCAGCCGGGACAGGGCAAACTATGGCTACACCTTC. Its translation is CASSRDRANYGYTF.

The rearrangement joins TRBV6-5 to TRBJ1-2, with 9 bases identical to TRBD1. V was pared by 0 bases and J by 7 bases, with 6 bases of the junction left unmatched. Per the germline V gene, CDR1 is MNHEY and CDR2 is SVGAGI. The length of the CDR3 is 15 residues. In DNA, the CDR3 is TGTGCCAGCAGTTACTCTGGGACAGGGTCGGGTGGCTACACCTTC. It codes for CASSYSGTGSGGYTF.